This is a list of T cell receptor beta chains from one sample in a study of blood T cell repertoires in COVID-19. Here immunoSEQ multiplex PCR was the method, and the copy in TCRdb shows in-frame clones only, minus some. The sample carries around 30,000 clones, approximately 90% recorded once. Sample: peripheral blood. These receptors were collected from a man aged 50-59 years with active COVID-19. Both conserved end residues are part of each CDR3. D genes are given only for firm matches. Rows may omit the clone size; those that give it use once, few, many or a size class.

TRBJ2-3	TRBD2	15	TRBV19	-	TGTGCCAGTAGTTCCACCCTAGCGGGGGAAGATACGCAGTATTTT	CASSSTLAGEDTQYF
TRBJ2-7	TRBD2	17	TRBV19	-	TGTGCCAGTAGTATATATCACACTAGCGGGAGTTTCAACGAGCAGTACTTC	CASSIYHTSGSFNEQYF
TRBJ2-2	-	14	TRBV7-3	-	TGTGCCAGCAGCCCGCCGGGGGGCCCCGGGGAGCTGTTTTTT	CASSPPGGPGELFF
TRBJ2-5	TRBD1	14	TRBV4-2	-	TGTGCCAGCAGCCAAGATTACAGGGGGGAGACCCAGTACTTC	CASSQDYRGETQYF
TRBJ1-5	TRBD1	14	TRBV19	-	TGTGCCAGTAGTGAACAGGGGGCCGCCCAGCCCCAGCATTTT	CASSEQGAAQPQHF
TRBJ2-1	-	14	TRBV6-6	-	TGTGCCAGCAGTTGGACAGCCTCCTACAATGAGCAGTTCTTC	CASSWTASYNEQFF
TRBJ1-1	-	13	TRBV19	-	TGTGCCAGTAGCCCCAGTTTTAACACTGAAGCTTTCTTT	CASSPSFNTEAFF
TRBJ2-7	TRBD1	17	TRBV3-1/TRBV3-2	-	TGTGCCAGCAGCCCCATCTTCGGTGGGACAGTAACTTCTCAGCAGTACTTC	CASSPIFGGTVTSQQYF
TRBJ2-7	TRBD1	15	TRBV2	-	TGTGCCAGCAGTGATCAGGGGGCAGCAGTCTCCGAGCAGTACTTC	CASSDQGAAVSEQYF
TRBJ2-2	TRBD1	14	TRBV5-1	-	TGCGCCAGCAGCTTGGAGGGGGCAACCGGGGAGCTGTTTTTT	CASSLEGATGELFF
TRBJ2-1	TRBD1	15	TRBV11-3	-	TGTGCCAGCAGCTTAGCAGGGGGCTCCTACAATGAGCAGTTCTTC	CASSLAGGSYNEQFF
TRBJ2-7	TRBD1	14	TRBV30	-	TGTGCCTGGAGTGTTTTAGGACAGGCCTACGAGCAGTACTTC	CAWSVLGQAYEQYF
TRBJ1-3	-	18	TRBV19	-	TGTGCCAGTATCCATCGGAGTCGTTCTACGGGATCTGGAAACACCATATATTTT	CASIHRSRSTGSGNTIYF
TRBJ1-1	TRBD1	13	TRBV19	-	TGTGCCAGTACACAGGGGCTCGCGGCTGAAGCTTTCTTT	CASTQGLAAEAFF
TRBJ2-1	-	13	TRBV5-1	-	TGCGCCAGCAGCTTGGCGGGTGGCAATGAGCAGTTCTTC	CASSLAGGNEQFF
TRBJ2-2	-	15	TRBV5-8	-	TGTGCCAGCAGCTTCGGGAATTGGAACACCGGGGAGCTGTTTTTT	CASSFGNWNTGELFF
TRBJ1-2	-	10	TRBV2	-	TGTGCCAGCTGGGGGGATGGCTACACCTTC	CASWGDGYTF
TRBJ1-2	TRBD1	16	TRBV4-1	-	TGCGCCAGCAGACGCGGACAGGGGACCGGAGACTATGGCTACACCTTC	CASRRGQGTGDYGYTF
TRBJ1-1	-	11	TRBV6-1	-	TGTGCCAGCAGTGACCACTACGAAGCTTTCTTT	CASSDHYEAFF
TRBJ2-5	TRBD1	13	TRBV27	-	TGTGCCAGCAGCACAGGGGGTTGGGAGACCCAGTACTTC	CASSTGGWETQYF
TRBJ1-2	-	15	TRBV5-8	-	TGTGCCAGCAGCTTGGTGAGGGAGGCCAACTATGGCTACACCTTC	CASSLVREANYGYTF
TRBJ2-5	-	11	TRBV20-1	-	TGCAGTGCTCGGTACCAAGAGACCCAGTACTTC	CSARYQETQYF
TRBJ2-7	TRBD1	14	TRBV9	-	TGTGCCAGCAGCCCGAGACAGGGGTCCTACGAGCAGTACTTC	CASSPRQGSYEQYF
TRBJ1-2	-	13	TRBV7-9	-	TGTGCCAGCAGCTTAGCAGGGGGATATGGCTACACCTTC	CASSLAGGYGYTF
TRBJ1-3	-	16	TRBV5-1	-	TGCGCCAGCAGCGCAACCCCCGGGACAACTGGAAACACCATATATTTT	CASSATPGTTGNTIYF
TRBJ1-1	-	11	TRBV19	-	TGTGCCAGTATTTCCCCCGGGGGGGCTTTCTTT	CASISPGGAFF
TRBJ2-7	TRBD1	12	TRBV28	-	TGTGCCAGCAGTCCTGGGACCGGGACAGGGTCCTTC	CASSPGTGTGSF
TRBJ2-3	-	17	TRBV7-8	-	TGTGCCAGCAGCTTAGCACGGGCAGGGGTTAGCACAGATACGCAGTATTTT	CASSLARAGVSTDTQYF
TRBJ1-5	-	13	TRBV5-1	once	TGCGCCAGCAGCTTGGGTGAGGAAGGGCCCCAGCATTTT	CASSLGEEGPQHF
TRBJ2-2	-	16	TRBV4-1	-	TGCGCCAGCAGCCCCTTGGAGGCCGCCCCTCCCGGGGAGCTGTTTTTT	CASSPLEAAPPGELFF
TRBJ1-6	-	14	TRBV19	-	TGTGCCACCCAGGGGTGGGAACCTAATTCACCCCTCCACTTT	CATQGWEPNSPLHF
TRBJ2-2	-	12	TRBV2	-	TGTGCCAGCAGTGGGCTCACCGGGGAGCTGTTTTTT	CASSGLTGELFF
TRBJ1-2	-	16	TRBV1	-	TGCACCAGCAGCCAAGTTTGGGACAGGTGCTCCTATGGCTACACCTTC	CTSSQVWDRCSYGYTF
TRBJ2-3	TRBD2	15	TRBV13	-	TGTGCCAGCAGCGGGACTAGCGGGAGGACAGATACGCAGTATTTT	CASSGTSGRTDTQYF
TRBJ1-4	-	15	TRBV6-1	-	TGTGCCAGCAGTGATTTCCCTACAACTAATGAAAAACTGTTTTTT	CASSDFPTTNEKLFF
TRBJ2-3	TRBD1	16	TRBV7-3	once	TGTGCCAGCAGCGACCCGACAGGGTACCCCACAGATACGCAGTATTTT	CASSDPTGYPTDTQYF
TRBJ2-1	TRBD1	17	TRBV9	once	TGTGCCAGCAGCCCGACAGGGGCCCTATCTACGTGGAATGAGCAGTTCTTC	CASSPTGALSTWNEQFF
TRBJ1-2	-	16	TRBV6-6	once	TGTGCCAGCAGTCTGCGCGGGGGGGTACCTAACTATGGCTACACCTTC	CASSLRGGVPNYGYTF
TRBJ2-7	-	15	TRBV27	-	TGTGCCAGCAGTTTGAAAGGACAGATCTCCTACGAGCAGTACTTC	CASSLKGQISYEQYF
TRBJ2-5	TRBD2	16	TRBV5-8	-	TGTGCCAGCAGCTTAGGACTAGCGGGAGAGCAAGAGACCCAGTACTTC	CASSLGLAGEQETQYF
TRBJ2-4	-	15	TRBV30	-	TGTGCCTGGAGTCCCAGGGGGGTAGCCAAAAACATTCAGTACTTC	CAWSPRGVAKNIQYF
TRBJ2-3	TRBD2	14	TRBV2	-	TGTGCCAGCAGGTACAGCGGGAACACAGATACGCAGTATTTT	CASRYSGNTDTQYF